Listed here is a single T cell receptor beta chain. In the authors' methods: For nucleated cells, counts were estimated from reference gene primer amplification. Generated by immunoSEQ multiplex PCR, the TCRdb table keeps only in-frame clones and is missing some. Clonal size and the V and J genes are those of that table, whereas D and trimming came from the DNA. Of approximately 46,000 clones listed, 75% to 95% are singletons. The data stem from a study of blood T cell repertoires in COVID-19. Study overall: Researchers got acute and convalescent COVID-19 samples from the United States, Italy and Spain. T cells, B-cell-depleted T cells, or PBMCs supplied cDNA or gDNA.

The sample consisted of peripheral blood. This clonotype originated in a man in his 70s with active COVID-19.

CDR3 sequence reads: CASSPEQVYGYTF. CDR3 coding DNA: TGTGCCAGCAGTCCAGAACAGGTTTATGGCTACACCTTC. This chain connects TRBV2 to TRBJ1-2; D is possibly TRBD1 (5 bases). The V end lost 5 bases, the J end lost 5 bases, and 12 bases lay between the germline ends. Germline V CDR1 and CDR2: SNHLY, FYNNEI. This CDR3 comprises 13 residues.